These 4 T cell receptor beta chains were sequenced from one sample in a study of T cell changes during pregnancy in multiple sclerosis. The repertoire was sequenced with immunoSEQ multiplex PCR; TCRdb's copy has only in-frame clones and lacks some. This sample has about 92,000 clones, with around 94% found just once. The sequencing used peripheral blood, collected in the first trimester of pregnancy. The receptors here all came from a female donor with multiple sclerosis, enrolled in a pregnancy study.

This clone has just one count. The chain links TRBV6-6 to TRBJ2-5; 8 bases agree with TRBD2. The CDR3 is 14 amino acids. CDR1 and CDR2 from the germline V gene are MNHNY and SVGAGI (reference sequence). Losses at the gene ends were 8 bases for V and 2 bases for J; bases not matched to a gene: 7. This chain's CDR3 is CASQTSALQETQYF. In DNA form, the CDR3 reads TGTGCCAGCCAGACTAGCGCCCTACAAGAGACCCAGTACTTC.

The gene calls are TRBV27 and TRBJ1-1; 8 bases are a match to TRBD1. The CDR3 contains 16 residues. Germline values: CDR1 MNHEY, CDR2 SMNVEV (reference sequence). V was pared by 5 bases and J by 1 base, with 9 bases of the junction left unmatched. The CDR3 DNA reads TGTGCCAGCAGTGCTTCCGGGACAGGAGCGAACACTGAAGCTTTCTTT. This translates into CASSASGTGANTEAFF.

This rearrangement joins TRBV9 to TRBJ2-5; 7 nucleotides match TRBD2. CDR3 length equals 16 residues. Germline-derived CDR1 and CDR2 are SGDLS and YYNGEE. J lost 4 bases, V lost 0 bases, and 9 bases had no gene match. This CDR3 reads CASSVDVGLGGETQYF. The CDR3 bases are TGTGCCAGCAGCGTAGATGTAGGACTAGGTGGAGAGACCCAGTACTTC.

The chain links TRBV10-3 to TRBJ1-1; no clear D. The CDR3 extends over 11 amino acids. With 4 bases removed from V and 4 bases from J, the gap between germline ends came to 4 bases. Per germline, CDR1 ENHRY and CDR2 SYGVKD. The CDR3 region is CAISASTEAFF. The DNA for the CDR3 is TGTGCCATCAGTGCCTCCACTGAAGCTTTCTTT.